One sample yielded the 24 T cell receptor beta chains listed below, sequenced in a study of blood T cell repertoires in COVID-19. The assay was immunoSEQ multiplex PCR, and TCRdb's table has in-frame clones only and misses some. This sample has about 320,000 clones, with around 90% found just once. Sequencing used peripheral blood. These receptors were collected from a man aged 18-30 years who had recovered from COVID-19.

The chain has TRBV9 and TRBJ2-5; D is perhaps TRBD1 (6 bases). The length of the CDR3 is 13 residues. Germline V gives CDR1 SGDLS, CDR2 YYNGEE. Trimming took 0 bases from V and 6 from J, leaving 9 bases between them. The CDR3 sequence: CASSVDGGQTQYF. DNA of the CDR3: TGTGCCAGCAGCGTAGATGGGGGCCAGACCCAGTACTTC.

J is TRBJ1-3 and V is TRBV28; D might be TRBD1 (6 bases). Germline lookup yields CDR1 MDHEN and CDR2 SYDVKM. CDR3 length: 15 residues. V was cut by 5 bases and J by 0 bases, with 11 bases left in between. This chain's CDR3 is CASSPGDNSGNTIYF. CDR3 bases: TGTGCCAGCAGTCCCGGGGACAACTCTGGAAACACCATATATTTT.

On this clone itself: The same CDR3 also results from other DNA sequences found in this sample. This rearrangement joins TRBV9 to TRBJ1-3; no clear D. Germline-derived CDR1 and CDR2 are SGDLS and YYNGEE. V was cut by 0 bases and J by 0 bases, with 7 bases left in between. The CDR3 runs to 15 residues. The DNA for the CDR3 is TGTGCCAGCAGCGTAGGAGGGCTCTCTGGAAACACCATATATTTT. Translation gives CASSVGGLSGNTIYF.

The CDR3 DNA reads TGTGCCAGCTCACCAGTCGGACAGAATTCACCCCTCCACTTT. Its protein product is CASSPVGQNSPLHF. The chain is built from TRBV18 and TRBJ1-6, with TRBD1 as a possible D gene (6 bases). Trimming cost V 2 bases and J 7 bases, with 9 bases left between them. The germline gives CDR1 KGHSH, CDR2 LQKENI. The CDR3 is made up of 14 amino acids. Looking up the rest from reference TRBV18 and TRBJ1-6 gives the full variable domain: NAGVMQNPRHLVRRRGQEARLRCSPMKGHSHVYWYRQLPEEGLKFMVYLQKENIIDESGMPKERFSAEFPKEGPSILRIQQVVRGDSAAYFCASSPVGQNSPLHFGNGTRLTVT.

CDR3 sequence (DNA): TGTGCTACCAAAAGGGGGCGGATAGATGGCTACACCTTC. The encoded protein is CATKRGRIDGYTF. The chain uses TRBV12-5 and TRBJ1-2, with 7 nucleotides matching TRBD1. The CDR3 covers 13 residues. Germline V CDR1 and CDR2: LGHNT, FRNRAP. Trimming cost V 10 bases and J 6 bases; bases outside gene matches: 11.

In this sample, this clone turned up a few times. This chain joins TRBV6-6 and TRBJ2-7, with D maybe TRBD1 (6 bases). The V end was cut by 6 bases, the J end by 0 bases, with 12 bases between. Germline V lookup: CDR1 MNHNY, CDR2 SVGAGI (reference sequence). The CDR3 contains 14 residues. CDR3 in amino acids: CASSPGQFSYEQYF. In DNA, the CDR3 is TGTGCCAGCAGCCCAGGACAGTTCTCCTACGAGCAGTACTTC.

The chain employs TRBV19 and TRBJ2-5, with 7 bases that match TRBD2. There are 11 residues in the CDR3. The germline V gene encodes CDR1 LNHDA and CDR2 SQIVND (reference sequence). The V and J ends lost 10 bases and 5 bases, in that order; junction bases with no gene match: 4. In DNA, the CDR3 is TGTGCCACTCGGGGGGTGGAGACCCAGTACTTC. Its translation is CATRGVETQYF. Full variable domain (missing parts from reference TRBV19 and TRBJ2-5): DGGITQSPKYLFRKEGQNVTLSCEQNLNHDAMYWYRQDPGQGLRLIYYSQIVNDFQKGDIAEGYSVSREKKESFPLTVTSAQKNPTAFYLCATRGVETQYFGPGTRLLVL.

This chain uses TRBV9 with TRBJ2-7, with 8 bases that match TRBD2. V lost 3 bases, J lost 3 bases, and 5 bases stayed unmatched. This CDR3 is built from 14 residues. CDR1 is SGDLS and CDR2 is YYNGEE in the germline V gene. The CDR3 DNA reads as TGTGCCAGCAGCGCGGGGGGGGAGTTCTACGAGCAGTACTTC. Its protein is CASSAGGEFYEQYF.

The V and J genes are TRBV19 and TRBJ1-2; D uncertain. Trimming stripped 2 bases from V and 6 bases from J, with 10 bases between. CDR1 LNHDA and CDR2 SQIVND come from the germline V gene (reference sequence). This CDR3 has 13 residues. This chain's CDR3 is CASSIMSGDGYTF. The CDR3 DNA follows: TGTGCCAGTAGTATAATGTCCGGAGATGGCTACACCTTC.

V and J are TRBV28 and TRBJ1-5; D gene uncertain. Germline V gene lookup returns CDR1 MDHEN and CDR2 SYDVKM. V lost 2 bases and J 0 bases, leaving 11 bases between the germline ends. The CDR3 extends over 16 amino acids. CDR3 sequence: CASSLEGQFSNQPQHF. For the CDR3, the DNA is TGTGCCAGCAGTTTAGAGGGCCAGTTTAGCAATCAGCCCCAGCATTTT.

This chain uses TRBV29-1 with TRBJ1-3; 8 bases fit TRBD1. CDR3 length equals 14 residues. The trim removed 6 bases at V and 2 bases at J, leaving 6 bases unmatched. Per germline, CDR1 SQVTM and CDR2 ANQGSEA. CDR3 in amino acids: CSVVGQEAGNTIYF. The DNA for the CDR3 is TGCAGCGTGGTGGGACAGGAGGCTGGAAACACCATATATTTT.

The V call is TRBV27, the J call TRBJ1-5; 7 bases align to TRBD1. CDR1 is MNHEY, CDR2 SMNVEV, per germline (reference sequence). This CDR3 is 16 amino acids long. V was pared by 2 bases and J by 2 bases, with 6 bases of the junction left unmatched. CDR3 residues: CASSLTGVGGNQPQHF. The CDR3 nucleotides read TGTGCCAGCAGTTTAACAGGGGTAGGAGGCAATCAGCCCCAGCATTTT.

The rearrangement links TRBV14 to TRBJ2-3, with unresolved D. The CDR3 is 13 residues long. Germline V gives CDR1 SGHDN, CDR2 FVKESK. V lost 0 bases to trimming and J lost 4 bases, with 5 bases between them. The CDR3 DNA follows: TGTGCCAGCAGCCAAGATCGAGCAGATACGCAGTATTTT. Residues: CASSQDRADTQYF.

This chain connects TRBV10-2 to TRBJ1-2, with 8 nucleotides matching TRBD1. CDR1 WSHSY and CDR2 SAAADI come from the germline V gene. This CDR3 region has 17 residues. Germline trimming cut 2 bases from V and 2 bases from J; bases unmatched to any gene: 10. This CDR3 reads CASSEAISGTGNYGYTF. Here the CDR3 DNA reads TGCGCCAGCAGTGAGGCTATTTCCGGGACAGGAAACTATGGCTACACCTTC.

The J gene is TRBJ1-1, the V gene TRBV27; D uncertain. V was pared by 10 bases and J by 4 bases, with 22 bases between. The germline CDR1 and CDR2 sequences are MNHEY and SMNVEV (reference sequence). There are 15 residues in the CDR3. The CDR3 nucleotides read TGTGCCACCCGTAACCTCGACGGGAAGGGCACTGAAGCTTTCTTT. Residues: CATRNLDGKGTEAFF.

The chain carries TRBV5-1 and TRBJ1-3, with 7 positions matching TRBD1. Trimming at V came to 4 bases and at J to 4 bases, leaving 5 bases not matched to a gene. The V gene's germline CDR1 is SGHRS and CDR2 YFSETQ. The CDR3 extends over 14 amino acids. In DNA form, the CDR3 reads TGCGCCAGCAGCACAGACAGGGAGGGAAACACCATATATTTT. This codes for CASSTDREGNTIYF.

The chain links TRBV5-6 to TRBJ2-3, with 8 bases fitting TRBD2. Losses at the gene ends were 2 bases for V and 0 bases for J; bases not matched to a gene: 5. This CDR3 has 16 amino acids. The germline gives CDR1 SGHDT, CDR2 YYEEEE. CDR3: CASSFGAGDSTDTQYF. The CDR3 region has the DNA TGTGCCAGCAGCTTTGGAGCGGGGGATAGCACAGATACGCAGTATTTT. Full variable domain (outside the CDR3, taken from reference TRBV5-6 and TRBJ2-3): DAGVTQSPTHLIKTRGQQVTLRCSPKSGHDTVSWYQQALGQGPQFIFQYYEEEERQRGNFPDRFSGHQFPNYSSELNVNALLLGDSALYLCASSFGAGDSTDTQYFGPGTRLTVL.

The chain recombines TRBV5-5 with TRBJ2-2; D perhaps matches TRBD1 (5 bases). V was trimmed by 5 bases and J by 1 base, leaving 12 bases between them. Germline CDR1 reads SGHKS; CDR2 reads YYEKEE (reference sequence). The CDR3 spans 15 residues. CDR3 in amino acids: CASRLPQGNTGELFF. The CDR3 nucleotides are TGTGCCAGCAGACTCCCCCAGGGGAACACCGGGGAGCTGTTTTTT.

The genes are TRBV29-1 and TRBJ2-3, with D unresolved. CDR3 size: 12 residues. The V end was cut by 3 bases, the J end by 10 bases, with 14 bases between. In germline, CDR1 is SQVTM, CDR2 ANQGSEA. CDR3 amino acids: CSVDLGQSAQYF. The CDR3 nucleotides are TGCAGCGTTGATCTCGGCCAAAGCGCGCAGTATTTT.

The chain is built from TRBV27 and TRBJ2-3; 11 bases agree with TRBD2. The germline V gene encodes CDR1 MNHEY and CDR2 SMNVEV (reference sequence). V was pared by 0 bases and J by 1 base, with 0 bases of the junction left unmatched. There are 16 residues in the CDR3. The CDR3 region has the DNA TGTGCCAGCAGTTTATCGACTAGCGGGGGCACAGATACGCAGTATTTT. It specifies CASSLSTSGGTDTQYF.

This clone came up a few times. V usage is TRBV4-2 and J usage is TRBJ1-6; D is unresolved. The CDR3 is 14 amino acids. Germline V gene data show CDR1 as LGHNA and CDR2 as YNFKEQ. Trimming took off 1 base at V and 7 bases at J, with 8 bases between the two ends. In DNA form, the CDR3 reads TGTGCCAGCAGCCAAGCCCAGGTGAATTCACCCCTCCACTTT. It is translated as CASSQAQVNSPLHF.

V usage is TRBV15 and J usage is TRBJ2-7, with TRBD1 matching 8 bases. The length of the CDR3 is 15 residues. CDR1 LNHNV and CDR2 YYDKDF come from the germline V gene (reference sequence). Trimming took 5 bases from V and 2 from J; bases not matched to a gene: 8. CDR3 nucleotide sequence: TGTGCCACCAGCGGGGAATTGACAGGGGCCTACGAGCAGTACTTC. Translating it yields CATSGELTGAYEQYF.

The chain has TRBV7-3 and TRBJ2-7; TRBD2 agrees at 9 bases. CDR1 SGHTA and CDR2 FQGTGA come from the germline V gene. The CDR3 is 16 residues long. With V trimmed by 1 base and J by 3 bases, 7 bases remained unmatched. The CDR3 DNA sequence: TGTGCCAGCAGCTTAAGGTACGCGGGGGGGAGCTACGAGCAGTACTTC. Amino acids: CASSLRYAGGSYEQYF.

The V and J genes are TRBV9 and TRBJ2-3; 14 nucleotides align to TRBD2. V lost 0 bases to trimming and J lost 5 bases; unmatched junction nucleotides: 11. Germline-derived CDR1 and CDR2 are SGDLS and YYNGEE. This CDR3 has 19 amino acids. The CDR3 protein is CASSVALATSGGAQDTQYF. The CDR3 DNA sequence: TGTGCCAGCAGCGTAGCCCTCGCGACTAGCGGGGGGGCACAAGATACGCAGTATTTT.